These T cell receptor beta chains were read from a single sample in a study of blood T cell repertoires in COVID-19. Sequenced by immunoSEQ multiplex PCR; TCRdb stores in-frame clones only, minus some. The sample holds 250,000 to 300,000 clones, roughly 90% seen once. Sequencing was performed on peripheral blood. The receptors come from a man aged 40-50 years with acute or convalescent COVID-19. CDR3s include the opening cysteine and the closing phenylalanine or tryptophan. D genes are given only for firm matches. Only part of the rows carry a size: once, few, many, or a class if the clone is expanded.

TRBV4-1	TRBJ2-6	TRBD1	once	TGCGCCAGCAGCCAAGAACCGGGACAGCTCTCTGGGGCCAACGTCCTGACTTTC	CASSQEPGQLSGANVLTF
TRBV4-2	TRBJ1-2	.	few	TGTGCCAGCAGCGTAGCGGGAGGCTACACCTTC	CASSVAGGYTF
TRBV5-1	TRBJ1-1	TRBD1	.	TGCGCCAGCAGCCTCGGACAGGGGGCGAACACTGAAGCTTTCTTT	CASSLGQGANTEAFF
TRBV18	TRBJ1-2	.	.	TGTGCCAGCTCACCAGGACAAGGGTCCAACTATGGCTACACCTTC	CASSPGQGSNYGYTF
TRBV5-1	TRBJ1-2	.	.	TGCGCCAGCAGCTCCCGGGACACAGACTATGGCTACACCTTC	CASSSRDTDYGYTF
TRBV2	TRBJ2-1	.	.	TGTGCCAGCGTGGGGGCCAGCTCCTACAATGAGCAGTTCTTC	CASVGASSYNEQFF
TRBV30	TRBJ2-2	.	.	TGTGCCTGGAGTGTCCTCACCGGGGAGCTGTTTTTT	CAWSVLTGELFF
TRBV5-6	TRBJ1-4	TRBD1	.	TGTGCCAGCAGCTTCCGACAGGGGGCCGGGGCTAATGAAAAACTGTTTTTT	CASSFRQGAGANEKLFF
TRBV9	TRBJ2-3	TRBD2	.	TGTGCCAGCAGCCCGGGACTAGCGGGGGTGTCAGATACGCAGTATTTT	CASSPGLAGVSDTQYF
TRBV6-5	TRBJ1-2	TRBD1	.	TGTGCCAGCAGTTACTCGGGGCAGGGGGCGGCTGGCTACACCTTC	CASSYSGQGAAGYTF
TRBV28	TRBJ1-2	TRBD1	.	TGTGCCAGCATTCAGGAGGGGGCGCGGGGCTACACCTTC	CASIQEGARGYTF
TRBV5-1	TRBJ2-5	.	few	TGCGCCAGCAGCTCTAAGGCGGGAGAGACCCAGTACTTC	CASSSKAGETQYF
TRBV5-4	TRBJ1-1	.	.	TGTGCCAGCAGCAGGAGGGAGACATTTAACACTGAAGCTTTCTTT	CASSRRETFNTEAFF
TRBV6-5	TRBJ1-1	TRBD1	.	TGTGCCAGCAGGGGACAGGGTTTGGGCACTGAAGCTTTCTTT	CASRGQGLGTEAFF
TRBV4-2	TRBJ2-2	.	.	TGTGCCAGCAGCCAAGTCCGGCAGGGCACCGGGGAGCTGTTTTTT	CASSQVRQGTGELFF
TRBV19	TRBJ2-1	TRBD1	.	TGTGCCAGTAGTGAAGGACAGGAGCCCTACAATGAGCAGTTCTTC	CASSEGQEPYNEQFF
TRBV15	TRBJ1-3	.	.	TGTGCCACCAGCAGAGGCAACAGCTTCTCTGGAAACACCATATATTTT	CATSRGNSFSGNTIYF
TRBV6-1	TRBJ1-5	.	.	TGTGCCAGCAGTGTACCGGGTCTCCCAACGGGCAATCAGCCCCAGCATTTT	CASSVPGLPTGNQPQHF
TRBV18	TRBJ1-1	TRBD1	.	TGTGCCAGCTCACCGGACAGGGGGAACACTGAAGCTTTCTTT	CASSPDRGNTEAFF
TRBV24-1	TRBJ2-1	.	.	TGTGCCACCAGTGGCCTCCGGGACTCTGACAATGAGCAGTTCTTC	CATSGLRDSDNEQFF
TRBV19	TRBJ2-7	.	.	TGTGCCAGTAGTATATCGGACCAGGGGAACTTCTACGAGCAGTACTTC	CASSISDQGNFYEQYF
TRBV7-8	TRBJ1-2	.	.	TGTGCCAGCAGCCCCTTGACTCGGGGCTACACCTTC	CASSPLTRGYTF
TRBV2	TRBJ1-2	TRBD1	.	TGTGCCAGCAGTATGGACAGGGGGCGGGATGGCTACACCTTC	CASSMDRGRDGYTF
TRBV19	TRBJ1-4	.	.	TGTGCCAGTAGTTCCGGGGGTAATAATGAAAAACTGTTTTTT	CASSSGGNNEKLFF
TRBV28	TRBJ2-1	TRBD1	few	TGTGCCAGCACTTCGAAGACAGGGCAATCCTACAATGAGCAGTTCTTC	CASTSKTGQSYNEQFF
TRBV2	TRBJ1-5	TRBD1	.	TGTGCCAGCAGTGGAGGGACAGGGGGCAATCAGCCCCAGCATTTT	CASSGGTGGNQPQHF
TRBV7-2	TRBJ2-3	TRBD2	.	TGTGCCAGCAGCTTATTCCTAGCGGGGGGCCCTCACACAGATACGCAGTATTTT	CASSLFLAGGPHTDTQYF
TRBV11-2	TRBJ2-7	.	few	TGTGCCAGCAGTCAAAGGGCAGGGTCGTCCTACGAGCAGTACTTC	CASSQRAGSSYEQYF
TRBV19	TRBJ1-2	TRBD1	.	TGTGCCAGTGAAATCACAGGGGGCGTTGGCTACACCTTC	CASEITGGVGYTF
TRBV5-1	TRBJ2-2	.	.	TGCGCCAGCAGCTTGGACAGGGTGGGGAACACCGGGGAGCTGTTTTTT	CASSLDRVGNTGELFF
TRBV10-1	TRBJ1-2	TRBD1	.	TGCGCCAGCAGCTCGGACAGGGGGGAGGACTATGGCTACACCTTC	CASSSDRGEDYGYTF
TRBV25-1	TRBJ1-1	TRBD1	.	TGTGCCAGCAGGTCAGGGGGGAGGAGTACTGAAGCTTTCTTT	CASRSGGRSTEAFF
TRBV5-1	TRBJ2-7	.	.	TGCGCCAGCAGCGCCGGGACCTACGAGCAGTACTTC	CASSAGTYEQYF
TRBV12-5	TRBJ1-1	.	.	TGTGCTAGTGGTTTGGTTAGTTTCGGGAACACTGAAGCTTTCTTT	CASGLVSFGNTEAFF